Below, one T cell receptor beta chain is given with its context. As yet, its antigen is unknown. Unexposed donor CD4+ T cells date from about 2011-2018, before the COVID-19 pandemic. Isolation of CD4+ T cells took place after roughly nine days in culture. Testing used SARS-CoV-2 S/N and four cold-coronavirus spikes on unexposed-donor CD4+ T cells, cells permitting. This CDR3 has 15 amino acids. Germline V gives CDR1 MNHNY, CDR2 SVGAGI (reference sequence). The J segment lost 0 bases and the V segment lost 10 bases, leaving 9 bases of the junction unmatched. The sample originates from a study of CD4 T cells in relation to SARS-CoV-2 and coronaviruses. Across the whole study: ViraFEST: approximately 10-day antigen culture of PBMCs, then TCR beta CDR3 sequencing.

Some clones are missing from TCRdb's copy, which holds only in-frame ones; the method was immunoSEQ multiplex PCR. The data show around 9,700 clones, about 81% seen once. The clonotype comes from a human donor in good health. The sample comprised CD4+ T cells from PBMCs, cultured in vitro. V is TRBV6-6 and J is TRBJ2-5; 9 bases align to TRBD2. The CDR3: CATHKAGGDQETQYF. CDR3 coding DNA: TGTGCCACGCATAAGGCGGGGGGGGACCAAGAGACCCAGTACTTC.